A selection of T cell receptor beta chains follows, all from one sample in a study of T cell repertoires in cytomegalovirus infection. Their specific antigens are unknown. TCRdb reprocessed the reads via MiXCR and lists one record per CDR3 protein. The data show about 110,000 distinct CDR3 sequences, over 9% seen once. The specimen was PBMCs, sequenced either directly or after in vitro stimulation (not recorded which). The source of these receptors is a human donor in good health (CMV status not recorded). Some clones in this sample may be carry-over from other donors' samples. Each CDR3 is given with its conserved first and last residue. Fields, in order: J gene, clone size, D gene, V gene, CDR3 DNA, CDR3 protein. A D gene is named only where the DNA matches it firmly. Clone size is stated in some rows and not others, as once, few, many or a class when expanded.

>TRBJ2-5|many|-|TRBV15
TGTGCCACCAGCAGCCCCGGGTGGGGTCAAGAGACCCAGTACTTC
CATSSPGWGQETQYF
>TRBJ1-3|many|-|TRBV4-3
TGCGCCAGCAGCCAAACTGGAGCCCAAGGAAACACCATATATTTT
CASSQTGAQGNTIYF
>TRBJ1-1|many|-|TRBV10-3
TGTGCCATCAGTGCCACAGGAGCCCGTTCTGAAGCTTTCTTT
CAISATGARSEAFF
>TRBJ1-4|many|-|TRBV12-3/TRBV12-4
TGTGCCAGCAGCCCTATCTGGGATCCAACTAATGAAAAACTGTTTTTT
CASSPIWDPTNEKLFF
>TRBJ2-4|-|-|TRBV4-1
TGTGCCAGCAGCCAAGATGAGGAGCTAGCCAAAAACATTCAGTACTTC
CASSQDEELAKNIQYF
>TRBJ2-1|many|TRBD2|TRBV7-2
TGTGCCAGCAGCTTAGGGGGAGGGCCCTACAATGAGCAGTTCTTC
CASSLGGGPYNEQFF
>TRBJ2-3|-|TRBD2|TRBV29-1
TGCAGCTCCCGACTAGCGGGAGAACCAGATACGCAGTATTTT
CSSRLAGEPDTQYF
>TRBJ1-5|medium-sized|-|TRBV7-2
TGTGCCAGCAGCCCCTCAGGGGGCAATCAGCCCCAGCATTTT
CASSPSGGNQPQHF
>TRBJ1-3|-|-|TRBV20-1
TGCAGTGCTGGGGGGAGCTCTGGAAACACCATATATTTT
CSAGGSSGNTIYF
>TRBJ2-7|few|-|TRBV10-3
TGTGCCATCAGTGGGGAGTCTTACGAGCAGTACTTC
CAISGESYEQYF
>TRBJ1-1|few|-|TRBV7-6
TGTGCCAGCAGCTTAGTTGCGGTCGGTGAAGCTTTCTTT
CASSLVAVGEAFF
>TRBJ2-2|few|-|TRBV24-1
TGTGCCACCAGTGATTTGGGGGCCGGCGTCCTCAGGTGGGAGCTGTTTTTT
CATSDLGAGVLRWELFF
>TRBJ2-7|-|-|TRBV4-3
TGCGCCAGCAGCCAAGTCCCCACCGACACCTACGAGCAGTACTTC
CASSQVPTDTYEQYF
>TRBJ1-5|-|TRBD1|TRBV20-1
TGCAGTGCTAGACGGCCGGGACAGGTCGATACGGGGGGTCAGCCCCAGCATTTT
CSARRPGQVDTGGQPQHF
>TRBJ2-1|many|TRBD2|TRBV19
TGTGCCAGTAGTATAGAGGGGCGACTAGCGGGGGTGTACAATGAGCAGTTCTTC
CASSIEGRLAGVYNEQFF
>TRBJ1-5|many|-|TRBV7-2
TGTGCCAGCAGCTTGTGGGGAATTGAGCCCCAGCATTTT
CASSLWGIEPQHF
>TRBJ1-6|few|-|TRBV20-1
TGCAGTGCTAGAGAGGGCCCAGGTTGGGATAATTCACCCCTCCACTTT
CSAREGPGWDNSPLHF